This T cell receptor (beta chain) was captured by sequencing in a study of neoadjuvant anti-PD-1 for oral cavity cancer. This clone was seen more than once but under ten times. Profiled with immunoSEQ multiplex PCR; TCRdb holds only in-frame clones, not every one. The data show 50,000 to 65,000 clones, around 80% seen once. Trimming removed 1 base from V and 6 bases from J, with 9 bases in between. The CDR3 totals 13 residues. Germline V gene lookup returns CDR1 SGHAT and CDR2 FQNNGV. This material consisted of PBMCs, taken before nivolumab (anti-PD-1) treatment. The genes are TRBV11-2 and TRBJ1-2; no reliable D call. The TCR comes from a person aged 35 to 85 with oral cavity squamous cell carcinoma. CDR3 region: CASSLGQLDGYTF. The CDR3 DNA follows: TGTGCCAGCAGCTTAGGACAACTCGATGGCTACACCTTC.